A selection of T cell receptor beta chains follows, all from one sample in a study of blood T cell repertoires in COVID-19. Profiling relied on immunoSEQ multiplex PCR, and the TCRdb table lists in-frame clones only, not all of them. Found here are 100,000 to 120,000 clones, 88% of them singletons; the top ten hold around 3.2%. Material: peripheral blood. The receptors originated from a woman aged 45-65 years with acute or convalescent COVID-19. Each CDR3 is given without its conserved first and last residue. Expanded clones are given a class, and other clones once, few, many or no size at all.

TRBJ2-7,once,TRBV29-1,SVGQGRNEQY
TRBJ1-2,NA,TRBV24-1,ATSAKQGVYGYT
TRBJ1-1,NA,TRBV2,ASRKTQGSEAF
TRBJ2-3,NA,TRBV19,ASSSGSTDTQY
TRBJ1-6,NA,TRBV19,ASSMRGNNSPLH
TRBJ2-5,once,TRBV7-9,ASSLTPSGRASETQY
TRBJ1-6,NA,TRBV28,ASSFGGAGTPLH
TRBJ1-1,NA,TRBV20-1,SARDPGEAF
TRBJ1-1,once,TRBV11-2,ASSPGVRRVVTEAF
TRBJ1-5,NA,TRBV6-2/TRBV6-3,ASSREINQPQH
TRBJ2-1,NA,TRBV24-1,ATSDSSGSTYNEQF
TRBJ1-6,NA,TRBV18,ASSFGQGDNSPLH
TRBJ2-1,NA,TRBV5-8,ASSLGRSVYNEQF
TRBJ1-3,NA,TRBV19,ASSPRGTSGNTIY
TRBJ2-3,NA,TRBV7-2,ASSTYSVDTQY
TRBJ1-4,NA,TRBV7-5,VRSFDGDEKLF
TRBJ2-1,NA,TRBV12-3/TRBV12-4,ASSFQAGYEQF
TRBJ2-7,NA,TRBV28,ASRQGGGTPDEQY
TRBJ1-5,NA,TRBV4-1,ASSQEGGARQPQH
TRBJ1-1,NA,TRBV6-5,ASTMDRGSTEAF
TRBJ2-7,NA,TRBV12-2,ASRSPRDTPSYEQY
TRBJ1-5,NA,TRBV19,ATTVSNQPQH
TRBJ1-4,NA,TRBV11-2,ASSARVDGEKLF
TRBJ1-1,NA,TRBV3-1/TRBV3-2,ASSQTLGQRNTEAF
TRBJ1-5,NA,TRBV5-1,ASRPTDSSNQPQH
TRBJ2-7,NA,TRBV19,ASSTGTGIYEQY
TRBJ1-2,NA,TRBV5-1,ASSRGQGGYGYT
TRBJ1-1,NA,TRBV30,AWSVQWAEAF
TRBJ2-7,NA,TRBV10-1,ASSESSRDEQY
TRBJ1-6,NA,TRBV30,AWSHRGYSPLH
TRBJ1-5,NA,TRBV2,ASRKDSEYQPQH
TRBJ1-1,NA,TRBV3-1/TRBV3-2,ASSQATGEAF
TRBJ2-2,NA,TRBV11-3,ASSPDTGELF
TRBJ2-4,NA,TRBV5-1,ASSFQGAIENIQY
TRBJ1-6,NA,TRBV7-6,ASSTQGDNSPLH
TRBJ2-2,NA,TRBV30,AWIGLAVPQGGGELF
TRBJ1-1,NA,TRBV2,ASSEIPGTGNTEAF
TRBJ2-7,NA,TRBV12-3/TRBV12-4,ASSSDSYEQY
TRBJ1-2,NA,TRBV6-5,ASNRGSNYGYT
TRBJ2-2,NA,TRBV27,ASSLQGGGGELF
TRBJ1-5,NA,TRBV4-2,ASSQIGQGELRTQH